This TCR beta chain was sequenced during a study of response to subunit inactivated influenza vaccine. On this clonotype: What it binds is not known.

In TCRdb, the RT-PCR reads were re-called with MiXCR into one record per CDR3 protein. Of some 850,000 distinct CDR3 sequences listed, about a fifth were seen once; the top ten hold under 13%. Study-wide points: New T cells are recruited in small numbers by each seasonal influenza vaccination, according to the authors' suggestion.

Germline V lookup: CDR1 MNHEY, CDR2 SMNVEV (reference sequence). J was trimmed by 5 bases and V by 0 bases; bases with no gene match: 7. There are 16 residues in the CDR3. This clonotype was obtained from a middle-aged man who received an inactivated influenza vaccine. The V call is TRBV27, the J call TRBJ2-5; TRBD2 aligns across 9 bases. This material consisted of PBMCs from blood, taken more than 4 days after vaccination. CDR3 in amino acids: CASSLSRGLALETQYF. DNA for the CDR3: TGTGCCAGCAGTTTATCTCGAGGACTAGCGTTGGAGACCCAGTACTTC.